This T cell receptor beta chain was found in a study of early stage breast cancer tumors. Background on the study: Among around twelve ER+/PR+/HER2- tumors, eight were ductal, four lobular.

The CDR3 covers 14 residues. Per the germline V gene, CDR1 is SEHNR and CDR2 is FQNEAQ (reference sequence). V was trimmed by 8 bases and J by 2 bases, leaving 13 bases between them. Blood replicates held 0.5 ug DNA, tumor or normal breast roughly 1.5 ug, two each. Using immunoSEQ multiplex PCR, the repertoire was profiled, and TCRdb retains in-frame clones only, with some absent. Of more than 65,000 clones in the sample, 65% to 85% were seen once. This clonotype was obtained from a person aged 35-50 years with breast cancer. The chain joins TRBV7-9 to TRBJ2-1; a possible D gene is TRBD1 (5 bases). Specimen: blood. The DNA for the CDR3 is TGTGCCAGCGCCCCGACAGTCCCCTACAATGAGCAGTTCTTC. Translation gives CASAPTVPYNEQFF. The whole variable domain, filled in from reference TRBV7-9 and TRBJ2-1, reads DTGVSQNPRHKITKRGQNVTFRCDPISEHNRLYWYRQTLGQGPEFLTYFQNEAQLEKSRLLSDRFSAERPKGSFSTLEIQRTEQGDSAMYLCASAPTVPYNEQFFGPGTRLTVL.